These 19 T cell receptor beta chains came from one sample sequenced in a study of T cells in tumors after PD-1 blockade. The protocol was immunoSEQ multiplex PCR, while the TCRdb copy is restricted to in-frame clones and leaves out a portion. The repertoire holds around 34,000 clones, with 73% as singletons. The sample here was PBMCs, taken after anti-PD-1 treatment. The receptors were sampled from a human donor with basal cell carcinoma.

The J gene is TRBJ1-3, the V gene TRBV18, with unresolved D. Trimming pared 3 bases from V and 0 bases from J, leaving 9 bases between. This CDR3 is 15 amino acids long. Germline CDR1 is KGHSH and CDR2 is LQKENI. The CDR3 coding sequence is TGTGCCAGCTCACCTAATCCCGACTCTGGAAACACCATATATTTT. Protein sequence: CASSPNPDSGNTIYF.

The rearrangement links TRBV5-5 to TRBJ2-7; D may correspond to TRBD1 or TRBD2 (5 bases each). This CDR3 has 15 amino acids. The ends were cut back, 2 bases at V and 6 bases at J, with 18 bases in the middle. Germline assignment: CDR1 SGHKS and CDR2 YYEKEE (reference sequence). The CDR3 nucleotides read TGTGCCAGCAGCTTCTTTGAGGAGGCTAGGGGCGAGCAGTACTTC. Residues: CASSFFEEARGEQYF.

This clone has a single count. The gene calls are TRBV4-1 and TRBJ1-6; TRBD1 matches at 7 bases. Germline loops: CDR1 MGHRA, CDR2 YSYEKL. The ends lost 1 base at V and 8 bases at J; junction bases unmatched: 11. The CDR3 contains 17 residues. The CDR3 coding sequence is TGCGCCAGCAGCCAAGGATTAAAGGGGGCTTTGGATTCACCCCTCCACTTT. Translation gives CASSQGLKGALDSPLHF.

The chain combines TRBV25-1 with TRBJ1-4, with 9 bases aligning to TRBD1. V shed 6 bases and J 11 bases; nucleotides not matched to a gene: 7. Germline V CDR1 and CDR2: MGHDK, SYGVNS. The CDR3 has 13 residues. The CDR3 sequence is CASRGQGSEKLFF. The CDR3, as DNA: TGTGCCAGCAGGGGACAGGGTTCGGAGAAACTGTTTTTT.

This sequence joins TRBV7-2 and TRBJ2-1; D is possibly TRBD2 (5 bases). Germline V CDR1 and CDR2: SGHTA, FQGNSA. Trimming removed 4 bases from V and 2 bases from J, with 6 bases in between. The CDR3 has 13 amino acids. CDR3: CASSSGAYNEQFF. The CDR3 bases are TGTGCCAGCAGCTCCGGGGCCTACAATGAGCAGTTCTTC.

V is TRBV5-1 and J is TRBJ2-6; D may be TRBD2 (6 bases). Germline CDR1 SGHRS, CDR2 YFSETQ. The CDR3 is made up of 17 amino acids. Trimming pared 1 base from V and 1 base from J, leaving 12 bases between. This CDR3 is CASSLHIGGSGANVLTF. CDR3 DNA sequence: TGCGCCAGCAGCTTGCATATCGGGGGATCTGGGGCCAACGTCCTGACTTTC.

This chain uses TRBV6-5 with TRBJ2-2, with D tentatively TRBD2 (6 bases). The CDR3 runs to 15 residues. V was clipped by 8 bases and J by 4 bases, with 17 bases between them. In germline, CDR1 is MNHEY, CDR2 SVGAGI. The CDR3 DNA follows: TGTGCCAGCCAACATTCCGGAGGGCCCACCGGGGAGCTGTTTTTT. Its protein is CASQHSGGPTGELFF.

This sequence joins TRBV6-2 or TRBV6-3 and TRBJ2-1, with D perhaps matching TRBD2 (6 bases). Trimming left V 0 bases short and J 9 bases short, with 9 bases between. CDR3 length equals 13 residues. Germline V gene lookup returns CDR1 MNHEY and CDR2 SVGEGT. CDR3 DNA sequence: TGTGCCAGCAGTTACTCAATGCGGGGTGAGCAGTTCTTC. Translation: CASSYSMRGEQFF.

The chain recombines TRBV19 with TRBJ2-3; D is undetermined. Trimming shortened V by 3 bases and J by 4 bases, and 11 bases separated the two germline ends. Germline V gene lookup returns CDR1 LNHDA and CDR2 SQIVND (reference sequence). CDR3 size: 14 residues. CDR3 amino acids: CASSIWSRADTQYF. The CDR3 DNA is TGTGCCAGTAGTATCTGGAGTAGGGCAGATACGCAGTATTTT.

J is TRBJ2-1 and V is TRBV28; no firm D call. This CDR3 is 14 amino acids long. The germline CDR1 and CDR2 sequences are MDHEN and SYDVKM. Trimming cost V 5 bases and J 8 bases, with 16 bases left between them. In DNA, the CDR3 is TGTGCCAGCAGTCGTGGACCCTCCCCGGATGAGCAGTTCTTC. Its translation is CASSRGPSPDEQFF.

The chain carries TRBV7-8 and TRBJ2-1, with 9 nucleotides matching TRBD1. After removal of 4 bases from V and 14 bases from J, the junction contained 3 bases not matched to a gene. The length of the CDR3 is 11 residues. Germline CDR1 is SGHVS and CDR2 is FQNEAQ. The CDR3 loop reads CASSSGTGKFF. The CDR3 DNA sequence: TGTGCCAGCAGCTCAGGGACAGGGAAGTTCTTC.

J is TRBJ2-1 and V is TRBV9; the match to TRBD1 covers 7 bases. The CDR3 is 20 residues long. V shed 0 bases and J 0 bases; nucleotides not matched to a gene: 15. Germline CDR1 is SGDLS and CDR2 is YYNGEE. The chain's CDR3 is CASSVGFSVGQQFSYNEQFF. CDR3 nucleotides: TGTGCCAGCAGCGTAGGGTTCAGTGTGGGACAGCAATTCTCCTACAATGAGCAGTTCTTC.

There are a few counts of this clone. This rearrangement joins TRBV19 to TRBJ2-1; 7 nucleotides line up with TRBD1. Germline V gene data show CDR1 as LNHDA and CDR2 as SQIVND (reference sequence). Trimming at V came to 1 base and at J to 3 bases, leaving 3 bases not matched to a gene. The CDR3 consists of 15 residues. The CDR3 reads CASSIVTGVYNEQFF. In DNA, the CDR3 is TGTGCCAGTAGTATAGTTACAGGGGTCTACAATGAGCAGTTCTTC.

The chain has TRBV19 and TRBJ1-4, with D possibly matching TRBD1 (5 bases). This CDR3 has 14 amino acids. V lost 1 base, J lost 5 bases, and 8 bases lay in between. The germline V gene encodes CDR1 LNHDA and CDR2 SQIVND (reference sequence). This CDR3 is CASSIGQRNEKLFF. The CDR3, as DNA: TGTGCCAGTAGTATAGGACAGAGGAATGAAAAACTGTTTTTT. The full variable domain, in which reference TRBV19 and TRBJ1-4 provide the parts outside the CDR3, is DGGITQSPKYLFRKEGQNVTLSCEQNLNHDAMYWYRQDPGQGLRLIYYSQIVNDFQKGDIAEGYSVSREKKESFPLTVTSAQKNPTAFYLCASSIGQRNEKLFFGSGTQLSVL.

The J gene is TRBJ2-2, the V gene TRBV24-1, with 14 bases fitting TRBD2. J lost 8 bases, V lost 7 bases, and 17 bases had no gene match. The CDR3 extends over 19 amino acids. The germline gives CDR1 KGHDR, CDR2 SFDVKD. CDR3 DNA: TGTGCCACCAGCGCGAGCGGACTAGCGGGAGGTTCAGGAACGGGGGAGCTGTTTTTT. Protein: CATSASGLAGGSGTGELFF.

The chain is built from TRBV12-5 and TRBJ2-6, with TRBD2 as a possible D gene (6 bases). V lost 4 bases to trimming and J lost 1 base, with 8 bases between them. The CDR3 sequence is 15 residues long. Germline loops: CDR1 LGHNT, CDR2 FRNRAP. CDR3 DNA: TGTGCTAGTGGTTCGGGGGAGTCTGGGGCCAACGTCCTGACTTTC. It yields the protein CASGSGESGANVLTF. Full variable domain (rest looked up from reference TRBV12-5 and TRBJ2-6): DARVTQTPRHKVTEMGQEVTMRCQPILGHNTVFWYRQTMMQGLELLAYFRNRAPLDDSGMPKDRFSAEMPDATLATLKIQPSEPRDSAVYFCASGSGESGANVLTFGAGSRLTVL.

This clone was detected only a few times. V gene TRBV7-9 combines with J gene TRBJ1-6; D unresolved. V shed 3 bases and J shed 8 bases, with 5 bases lying between them. Germline CDR1 reads SEHNR; CDR2 reads FQNEAQ (reference sequence). The CDR3 runs 12 residues. In DNA, the CDR3 is TGTGCCAGCAGCTTTCTAGATTCACCCCTCCACTTT. Translated, it gives CASSFLDSPLHF.

The chain joins TRBV7-9 to TRBJ2-1; the match to TRBD1 covers 10 bases. Germline CDR1 SEHNR, CDR2 FQNEAQ (reference sequence). CDR3 size: 14 residues. J lost 9 bases, V lost 6 bases, and 8 bases had no gene match. In nucleotides, the CDR3 is TGTGCCAGCAGTTCCGGGACAGGGGTCGGTGAGCAGTTCTTC. It codes for CASSSGTGVGEQFF.

J is TRBJ2-5 and V is TRBV19; D is ambiguous. Germline V gene lookup returns CDR1 LNHDA and CDR2 SQIVND (reference sequence). CDR3 length: 13 amino acids. V lost 1 base to trimming and J lost 2 bases, with 5 bases between them. In nucleotides, the CDR3 is TGTGCCAGTAGTATAGTGGCGCAAGAGACCCAGTACTTC. This sequence encodes CASSIVAQETQYF. The full variable domain, its missing parts supplied by reference TRBV19 and TRBJ2-5, is DGGITQSPKYLFRKEGQNVTLSCEQNLNHDAMYWYRQDPGQGLRLIYYSQIVNDFQKGDIAEGYSVSREKKESFPLTVTSAQKNPTAFYLCASSIVAQETQYFGPGTRLLVL.